Detailed here is one T cell receptor beta chain. The antigen remains undetermined. The V and J ends lost 5 bases and 10 bases, in that order; junction bases with no gene match: 9. This CDR3 is 14 amino acids long. Germline V CDR1 and CDR2: SGHTA, FQGNSA. This sample is part of a study of OX40 agonist ivuxolimab in advanced cancers. Overall study: Enrolled patients in dose escalation had cancers that were hepatocellular carcinoma, melanoma, renal cell or head and neck cancer. Study-level results: Antigen targets of the expanded peripheral T cells went undetermined. CD8+ T cells averaged more expanded clones than CD4+.

Sequenced by immunoSEQ multiplex PCR; TCRdb stores in-frame clones only, minus some. The sample has 70,000 to 95,000 clones; 87% are singletons. The gene calls are TRBV7-2 and TRBJ2-1; 9 nucleotides agree with TRBD2. Specimen: CD4+ or CD8+ T cells sorted from blood, collected in a trial of the OX40 agonist ivuxolimab. This TCR came from an adult with an advanced solid tumor such as melanoma, head and neck, liver or kidney cancer. The CDR3 spells CASSLFGREGEQFF. The CDR3 bases are TGTGCCAGCAGCCTGTTTGGGCGGGAGGGGGAGCAGTTCTTC.